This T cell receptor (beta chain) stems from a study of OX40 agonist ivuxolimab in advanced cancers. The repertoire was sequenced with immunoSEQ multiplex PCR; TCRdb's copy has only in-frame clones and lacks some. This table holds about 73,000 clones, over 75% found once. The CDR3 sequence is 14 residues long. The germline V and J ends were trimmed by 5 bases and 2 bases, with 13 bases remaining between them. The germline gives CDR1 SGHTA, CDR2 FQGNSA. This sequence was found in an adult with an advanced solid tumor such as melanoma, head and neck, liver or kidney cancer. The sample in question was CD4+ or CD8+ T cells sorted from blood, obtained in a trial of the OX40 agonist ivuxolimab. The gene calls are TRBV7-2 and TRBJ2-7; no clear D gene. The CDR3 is CASSPGYKTYEQYF. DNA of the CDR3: TGTGCCAGCAGCCCGGGTTACAAGACCTACGAGCAGTACTTC.